This T cell receptor (beta chain) stems from a study of T cells in Graves' hyperthyroidism and ophthalmopathy. Study results and limitations: Blood also held most thyroid clonotypes expanded beyond 0.001.

As concerns this clonotype: Its target is not known.

Authors of the study amplified TCR beta CDR3 regions from RNA transcripts. Initially, a first-round RT-PCR of the TCR CDR3 employed the HTBI primer set. Via MiXCR, TCRdb re-called the multiplex PCR reads, giving one row per CDR3 protein. Here the sample spans hundreds of thousands of distinct CDR3 sequences, approximately 21% being singletons. This CDR3 comprises 14 residues. In germline, CDR1 is KGHSY, CDR2 FQNENV. The J segment lost 2 bases and the V segment lost 0 bases, leaving 1 base of the junction unmatched. Source material: blood. This clonotype was obtained from a young man with Graves' ophthalmopathy. The chain recombines TRBV16 with TRBJ2-7; TRBD2 matches at 7 bases. The CDR3 region has the DNA TGTGCCAGCAGCCAATCCGCGGGAGCCTACGAGCAGTACTTC. Amino acids: CASSQSAGAYEQYF.